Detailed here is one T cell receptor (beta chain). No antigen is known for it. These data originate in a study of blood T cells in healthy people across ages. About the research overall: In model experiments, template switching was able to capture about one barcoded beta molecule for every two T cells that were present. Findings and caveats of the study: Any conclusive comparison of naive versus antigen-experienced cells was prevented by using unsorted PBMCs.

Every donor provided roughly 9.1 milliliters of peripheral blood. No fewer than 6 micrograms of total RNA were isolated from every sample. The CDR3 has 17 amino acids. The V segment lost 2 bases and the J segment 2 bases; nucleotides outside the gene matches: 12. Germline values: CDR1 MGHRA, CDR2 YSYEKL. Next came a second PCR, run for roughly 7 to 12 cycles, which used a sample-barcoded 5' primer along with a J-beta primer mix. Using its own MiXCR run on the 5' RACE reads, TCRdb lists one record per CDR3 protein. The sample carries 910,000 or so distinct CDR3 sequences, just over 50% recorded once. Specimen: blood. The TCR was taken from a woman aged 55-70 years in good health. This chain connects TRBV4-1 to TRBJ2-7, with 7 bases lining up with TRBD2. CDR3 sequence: CASSQTPRGRDPYEQYF. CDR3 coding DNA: TGCGCCAGCAGCCAAACCCCCCGAGGGAGGGACCCCTACGAGCAGTACTTC.